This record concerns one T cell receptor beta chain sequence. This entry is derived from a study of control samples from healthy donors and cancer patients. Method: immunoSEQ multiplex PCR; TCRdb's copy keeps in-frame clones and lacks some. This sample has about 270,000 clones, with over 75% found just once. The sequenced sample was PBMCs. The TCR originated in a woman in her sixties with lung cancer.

The CDR3 protein is CASGTDNSPLHF. The CDR3 DNA sequence: TGTGCCAGCGGGACAGATAATTCACCCCTCCACTTT. The J gene is TRBJ1-6, the V gene TRBV9; 7 bases line up with TRBD1. Looked up from germline, CDR1 is SGDLS and CDR2 is YYNGEE. V shed 7 bases, J shed 5 bases, and the junction held 0 bases outside the gene matches. The CDR3 covers 12 residues.